This TCR beta chain was recovered during a study of shared clonotypes between healthy human individuals. Study results and caveats: Genetic and exposure-history diversity was limited by the few donors. Generation probabilities of non-shared clonotypes were lower (relative to those shared by all four donors).

Profiled with immunoSEQ multiplex PCR; TCRdb holds only in-frame clones, not every one. This table holds approximately 1.4 million clones, under 99% found once. On this clone itself: Its antigen is undetermined. Other nucleotide sequences from this sample produce the same CDR3.

The CDR3 has 12 amino acids. Trimming took 1 base from V and 5 from J, leaving 2 bases between them. CDR1 is KGHSH, CDR2 LQKENI, per germline. Sequencing used naive CD4+ T cells sorted from blood. Noted subset: CD45RA+ positively selected. V gene TRBV18 combines with J gene TRBJ2-2; D not certain. This clonotype was obtained from a man aged 30 to 39 in good health. Written as DNA, the CDR3 is TGTGCCAGCTCACCACAAACCGGGGAGCTGTTTTTT. This codes for CASSPQTGELFF. The full variable domain, completed using reference TRBV18 and TRBJ2-2, is NAGVMQNPRHLVRRRGQEARLRCSPMKGHSHVYWYRQLPEEGLKFMVYLQKENIIDESGMPKERFSAEFPKEGPSILRIQQVVRGDSAAYFCASSPQTGELFFGEGSRLTVL.